This note documents a single TCR beta chain sequence. Its target is not known. Libraries were prepared by immunoSEQ multiplex PCR; TCRdb keeps only in-frame clonotypes and omits some of them. Seen here are some 19,000 clones, about 84% observed once, and the top ten hold roughly 22%. Trimming shortened V by 4 bases and J by 3 bases, and 14 bases separated the two germline ends. CDR1 SGHRS and CDR2 YFSETQ come from the germline V gene. The length of the CDR3 is 15 residues. These data belong to a study of PD-1 blockade in classical Hodgkin lymphoma. Study conclusions and caveats: Complete responders had baseline diversity similar to newly diagnosed patients. A significant rise in TCR diversity was seen by C4D1 for CD4+ cells but not for CD8+ cells.

Regarding time point: cycle 4 day 1 (C4D1), after more than 5 weeks of nivolumab. Brentuximab vedotin exposure varied among the patients, all of whom had relapsed after autologous stem cell transplantation. The sample in question was peripheral blood mononuclear cells (PBMCs), obtained before the fourth cycle of nivolumab. The sequence was collected from a human donor with classical Hodgkin lymphoma. The rearrangement links TRBV5-1 to TRBJ2-1, with D perhaps TRBD2 (6 bases). The CDR3, as DNA: TGCGCCAGCAGCCGGGAGTCAAATTTCTACAATGAGCAGTTCTTC. Translating it yields CASSRESNFYNEQFF.